This TCR beta chain was sequenced for a study of vaccination and CD4 T cells after COVID-19. Time point noted: late sampling 161 to 241 days after vaccination in a few convalescent patients. As to treatment: roughly 10-day PBMC culture with coronavirus spike peptide pools or control peptides (ViraFEST assay). CD4+ T cells that had been cultured provided DNA sequenced with the Oncomine TCR Beta short-read assay. TCRdb itself ran the PCR reads through MiXCR, one entry per CDR3 protein. Of tens of thousands of distinct CDR3 sequences in the sample, 35% were seen once. The study, taken as a whole, reports: Median counts of SARS-CoV-2-reactive clonotypes increased from roughly 22 to 38; this difference was not significant.

V shed 5 bases and J 2 bases; nucleotides not matched to a gene: 4. CDR3 length: 13 amino acids. The germline V gene has CDR1 DFQATT and CDR2 SNEGSKA (reference sequence). Concerning this clonotype: Its antigen is undetermined.

This chain uses TRBV20-1 with TRBJ2-7; 9 bases agree with TRBD2. The sequenced sample was CD4+ T cells from blood, cultured in vitro, obtained about 7 months after SARS-CoV-2 vaccination. The TCR originated in a human donor who had recovered from COVID-19. The CDR3 region has the DNA TGCAGTGCTCCTAGCGGGGTAACCTACGAGCAGTACTTC. Translation: CSAPSGVTYEQYF.